This note documents a single TCR beta chain sequence. Its antigen is still unknown. For a library built for alpha chains, this beta chain is a stray read; little rests on its size. Germline CDR1 SQVTM, CDR2 ANQGSEA. V was clipped by 4 bases and J by 3 bases; unmatched bases: 3. The CDR3 is 13 amino acids. The sample belongs to a study of spatial heterogeneity in lung cancer. Study results and caveats: Tumors with more nonsynonymous mutations had more expanded intratumoral alpha and beta TCRs.

TCRdb itself ran the 5' RACE reads through MiXCR, one entry per CDR3 protein. The sample records about 9,800 distinct CDR3 sequences, approximately 50% being singletons. As for time point: sample taken at primary tumor resection. This TCR was sampled from a female donor with early-stage non-small cell lung cancer. The material sequenced was lung tumor tissue, taken at surgery. The chain is built from TRBV29-1 and TRBJ1-1; 9 bases line up with TRBD1. CDR3 sequence: CSVAWTGDTEAFF. CDR3 sequence (DNA): TGCAGCGTTGCCTGGACAGGGGACACTGAAGCTTTCTTT.